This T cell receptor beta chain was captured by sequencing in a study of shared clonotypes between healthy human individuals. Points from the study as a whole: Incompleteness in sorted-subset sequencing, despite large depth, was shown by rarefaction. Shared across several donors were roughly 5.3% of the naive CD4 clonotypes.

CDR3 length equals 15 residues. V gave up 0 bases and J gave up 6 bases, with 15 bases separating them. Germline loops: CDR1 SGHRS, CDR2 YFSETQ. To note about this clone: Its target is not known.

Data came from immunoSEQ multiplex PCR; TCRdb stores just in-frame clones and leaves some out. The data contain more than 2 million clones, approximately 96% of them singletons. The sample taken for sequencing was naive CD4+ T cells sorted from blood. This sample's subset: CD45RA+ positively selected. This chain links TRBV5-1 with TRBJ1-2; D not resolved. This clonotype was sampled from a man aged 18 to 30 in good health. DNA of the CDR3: TGCGCCAGCAGCTTGGCGATCGGTTCGACGGATGGCTACACCTTC. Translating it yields CASSLAIGSTDGYTF.